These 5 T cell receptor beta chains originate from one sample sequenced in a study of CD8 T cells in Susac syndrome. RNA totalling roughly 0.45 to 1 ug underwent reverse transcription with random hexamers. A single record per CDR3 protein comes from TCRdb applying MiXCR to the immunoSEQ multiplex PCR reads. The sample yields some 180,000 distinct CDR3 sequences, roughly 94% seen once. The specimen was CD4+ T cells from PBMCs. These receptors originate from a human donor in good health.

CDR3 sequence reads: CSAREWGAGGSYEQYF. The CDR3 DNA follows: TGCAGTGCTAGAGAGTGGGGCGCGGGAGGGAGCTACGAGCAGTACTTC. This chain joins TRBV20-1 and TRBJ2-7; TRBD2 aligns across 9 bases. The CDR3 runs to 16 residues. J gave up 3 bases and V 0 bases, and 9 bases lay outside the gene matches. Germline V CDR1 and CDR2: DFQATT, SNEGSKA (reference sequence).

The CDR3 DNA sequence: TGCAGCGGAGTGGATGTTGCGGGAGGGGCGAACAATGAGCAGTTCTTC. Translated, it gives CSGVDVAGGANNEQFF. The chain combines TRBV29-1 with TRBJ2-1, with 9 nucleotides matching TRBD2. The CDR3 is 16 amino acids. V lost 7 bases and J lost 5; bases outside the gene matches: 15. The germline gives CDR1 SQVTM, CDR2 ANQGSEA.

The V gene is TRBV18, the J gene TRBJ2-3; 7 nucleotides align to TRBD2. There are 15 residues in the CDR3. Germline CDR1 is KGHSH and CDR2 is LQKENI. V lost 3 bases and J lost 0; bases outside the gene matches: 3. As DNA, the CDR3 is TGTGCCAGCTCACCGGCGGGAGCCAGCACAGATACGCAGTATTTT. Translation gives CASSPAGASTDTQYF.

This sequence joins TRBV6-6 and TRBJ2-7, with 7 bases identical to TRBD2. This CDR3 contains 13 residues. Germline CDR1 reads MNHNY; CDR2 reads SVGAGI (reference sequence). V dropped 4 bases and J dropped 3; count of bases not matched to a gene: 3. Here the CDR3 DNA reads TGTGCCAGCAGTTGGCGGGAGAACTACGAGCAGTACTTC. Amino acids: CASSWRENYEQYF.

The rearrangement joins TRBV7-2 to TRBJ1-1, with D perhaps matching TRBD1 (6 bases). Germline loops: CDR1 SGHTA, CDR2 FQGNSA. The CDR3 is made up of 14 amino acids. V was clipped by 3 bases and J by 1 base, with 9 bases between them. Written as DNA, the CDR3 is TGTGCCAGCAGCTTGACGGACAGGAACACTGAAGCTTTCTTT. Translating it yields CASSLTDRNTEAFF.